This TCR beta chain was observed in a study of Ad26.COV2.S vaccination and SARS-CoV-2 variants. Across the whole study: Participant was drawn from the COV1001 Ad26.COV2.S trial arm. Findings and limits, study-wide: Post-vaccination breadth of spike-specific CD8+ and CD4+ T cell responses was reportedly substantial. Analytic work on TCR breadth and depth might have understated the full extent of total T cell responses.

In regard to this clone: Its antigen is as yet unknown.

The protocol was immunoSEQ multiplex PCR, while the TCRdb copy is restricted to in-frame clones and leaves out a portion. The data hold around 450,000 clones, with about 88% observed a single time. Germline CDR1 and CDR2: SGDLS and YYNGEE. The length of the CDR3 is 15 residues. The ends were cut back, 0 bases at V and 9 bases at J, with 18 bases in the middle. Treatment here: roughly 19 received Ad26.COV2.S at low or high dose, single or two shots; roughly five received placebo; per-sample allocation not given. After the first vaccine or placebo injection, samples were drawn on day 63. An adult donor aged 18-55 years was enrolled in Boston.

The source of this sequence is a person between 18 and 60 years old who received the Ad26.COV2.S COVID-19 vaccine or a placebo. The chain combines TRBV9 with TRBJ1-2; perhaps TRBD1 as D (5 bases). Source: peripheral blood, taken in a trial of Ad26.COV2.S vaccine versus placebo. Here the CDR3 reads CASSVAGGRDLSYTF. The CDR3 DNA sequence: TGTGCCAGCAGCGTAGCTGGGGGACGGGACTTAAGCTACACCTTC.